The 30 T cell receptor beta chains reported below all come from one sample, sequenced in a study of blood T cell repertoires in COVID-19. The method was immunoSEQ multiplex PCR; TCRdb's version includes in-frame clones alone and lacks a portion of them. Altogether about 170,000 clones are present, about 80% being singletons, with the ten largest covering over 2.5%. Sequencing used peripheral blood. Source of these receptors: a human donor with acute or convalescent COVID-19. The donor label of this sample is uncertain.

V and J are TRBV30 and TRBJ1-1; D unresolved. Trimming shortened V by 6 bases and J by 4 bases, and 9 bases separated the two germline ends. The CDR3 sequence is 11 residues long. CDR1 GTSNPN and CDR2 SVGIG come from the germline V gene (reference sequence). CDR3 residues: CACGERTEAFF. The CDR3 nucleotides read TGTGCCTGTGGTGAGCGCACTGAAGCTTTCTTT.

V gene TRBV19 combines with J gene TRBJ2-5, with 10 bases aligning to TRBD2. The V gene's germline CDR1 is LNHDA and CDR2 SQIVND (reference sequence). This CDR3 spans 16 amino acids. The junction had 9 bases not matched to a gene; V was cut back by 3 bases and J by 5 bases. CDR3 bases: TGTGCCAGTAGTATTGGGCTAGCGGGAGTCGGGGAGACCCAGTACTTC. Its protein product is CASSIGLAGVGETQYF.

J is TRBJ2-3 and V is TRBV19; 10 nucleotides line up with TRBD2. The germline V gene encodes CDR1 LNHDA and CDR2 SQIVND (reference sequence). The J segment lost 8 bases and the V segment lost 3 bases, leaving 8 bases of the junction unmatched. The CDR3 sequence is 15 residues long. CDR3 sequence reads: CASSMAGSGRPTQYF. The CDR3 DNA is TGTGCCAGTAGTATGGCGGGTAGCGGGAGGCCTACGCAGTATTTT.

The chain couples TRBV19 to TRBJ1-1; TRBD1 agrees at 9 bases. Germline-derived CDR1 and CDR2 are LNHDA and SQIVND (reference sequence). The CDR3 runs to 15 residues. The J segment lost 0 bases and the V segment lost 5 bases, leaving 4 bases of the junction unmatched. The CDR3 region is CASSAQGALNTEAFF. The CDR3 DNA reads as TGTGCCAGTAGTGCACAGGGGGCCTTGAACACTGAAGCTTTCTTT.

The gene calls are TRBV7-3 and TRBJ1-5; 7 bases map to TRBD1. Germline-derived CDR1 and CDR2 are SGHTA and FQGTGA. Trimming took 5 bases from V and 9 from J; bases not matched to a gene: 10. The CDR3 runs to 14 residues. The CDR3: CASSLSGTAGPQHF. CDR3 coding DNA: TGTGCCAGCAGCCTTTCCGGGACAGCTGGGCCCCAGCATTTT. The whole variable domain, filled in from reference TRBV7-3 and TRBJ1-5, reads GAGVSQTPSNKVTEKGKYVELRCDPISGHTALYWYRQSLGQGPEFLIYFQGTGAADDSGLPNDRFFAVRPEGSVSTLKIQRTERGDSAVYLCASSLSGTAGPQHFGDGTRLSIL.

The genes are TRBV6-5 and TRBJ2-7; possibly TRBD1 for D (6 bases). The CDR3 totals 13 residues. Looked up from germline, CDR1 is MNHEY and CDR2 is SVGAGI. With 6 bases removed from V and 1 base from J, the gap between germline ends came to 10 bases. CDR3 DNA: TGTGCCAGCAGCCTAGGACAGTCCTACGAGCAGTACTTC. It translates to CASSLGQSYEQYF.

This clone appeared a single time. The chain is built from TRBV10-3 and TRBJ2-7, with 13 positions matching TRBD2. The CDR3 is 17 residues long. V gave up 3 bases and J gave up 4 bases; unmatched junction bases: 9. Germline assignment: CDR1 ENHRY and CDR2 SYGVKD. CDR3 loop: CAISDPTSGGAGYEQYF. The DNA of the CDR3 is TGTGCCATCAGTGACCCAACTAGCGGGGGGGCCGGGTACGAGCAGTACTTC.

This sequence joins TRBV30 and TRBJ1-1; D is perhaps TRBD1 (6 bases). The CDR3 is 13 residues long. The germline V gene has CDR1 GTSNPN and CDR2 SVGIG (reference sequence). Deletions cut 2 bases from V and 8 bases from J, with 15 bases between. CDR3 coding DNA: TGTGCCTGGAGTAAGGGGGTCCCCCGCGAAGCTTTCTTT. Translation: CAWSKGVPREAFF.

In this sample, this clone turned up many times. This chain links TRBV27 with TRBJ2-3; possible D gene TRBD1, 5 bases. Germline V lookup: CDR1 MNHEY, CDR2 SMNVEV (reference sequence). V was trimmed by 0 bases and J by 3 bases, leaving 7 bases between them. The CDR3 loop spans 14 amino acids. The CDR3 nucleotides read TGTGCCAGCAGTTTATCGGCAGGGACAGATACGCAGTATTTT. This sequence encodes CASSLSAGTDTQYF.

The chain is built from TRBV6-5 and TRBJ1-1; TRBD1 matches 10 bases. V gave up 4 bases and J gave up 5 bases; unmatched junction bases: 10. The CDR3 has 16 residues. Germline-derived CDR1 and CDR2 are MNHEY and SVGAGI. The CDR3 sequence: CASSSPGRTGGTEAFF. CDR3 nucleotides: TGTGCCAGCAGTTCCCCAGGAAGGACAGGGGGTACTGAAGCTTTCTTT.

The V call is TRBV14, the J call TRBJ1-6; D gene unclear. Per germline, CDR1 SGHDN and CDR2 FVKESK. The CDR3 sequence is 14 residues long. V gave up 4 bases and J gave up 7 bases, with 11 bases separating them. The CDR3 region has the DNA TGTGCCAGCAGCCTAAGGAGAATGAATTCACCCCTCCACTTT. Its translation: CASSLRRMNSPLHF.

DNA for the CDR3: TGTGCCAGCAGTGGGGGACAGGCAGACTCTGGAAACACCATATATTTT. Protein sequence: CASSGGQADSGNTIYF. The chain links TRBV6-1 to TRBJ1-3, with 8 positions matching TRBD1. In germline, CDR1 is MNHNS, CDR2 SASEGT. CDR3 length: 16 residues. Trimming at V came to 4 bases and at J to 0 bases, leaving 5 bases not matched to a gene.

The gene calls are TRBV6-1 and TRBJ2-7, with D possibly TRBD1 on 5 matching bases. Germline values: CDR1 MNHNS, CDR2 SASEGT. V was cut by 2 bases and J by 4 bases, with 12 bases left in between. The CDR3 runs to 14 residues. CDR3 in DNA: TGTGCCAGCAGTGAAAGTCTGAACAGGTACGAGCAGTACTTC. Amino acid sequence: CASSESLNRYEQYF.

This sequence joins TRBV2 and TRBJ2-1; the match to TRBD1 covers 7 bases. The V and J ends lost 4 bases and 2 bases, in that order; junction bases with no gene match: 5. This CDR3 has 15 amino acids. Germline CDR1 reads SNHLY; CDR2 reads FYNNEI. CDR3 residues: CASSVRTGAYNEQFF. CDR3 in DNA: TGTGCCAGCAGTGTGAGGACAGGCGCCTACAATGAGCAGTTCTTC.

J is TRBJ2-5 and V is TRBV6-1; no definite D call. Between the trimmed V and J ends, which lost 3 bases and 13 bases, there was a span of 15 bases. Germline CDR1 is MNHNS and CDR2 is SASEGT. The CDR3 contains 12 residues. The CDR3 nucleotides are TGTGCCAGCAGTGATGAGGCGGCACCTCTGTACTTC. It encodes CASSDEAAPLYF.

The J gene is TRBJ2-4, the V gene TRBV28, with 8 nucleotides matching TRBD1. J was trimmed by 2 bases and V by 4 bases; bases with no gene match: 7. The CDR3 is made up of 16 amino acids. CDR1 is MDHEN, CDR2 SYDVKM, per germline. The CDR3 loop reads CASSWGQGATKNIQYF. The CDR3 DNA follows: TGTGCCAGCAGTTGGGGGCAGGGGGCCACCAAAAACATTCAGTACTTC. The full variable domain, its missing parts supplied by reference TRBV28 and TRBJ2-4, is DVKVTQSSRYLVKRTGEKVFLECVQDMDHENMFWYRQDPGLGLRLIYFSYDVKMKEKGDIPEGYSVSREKKERFSLILESASTNQTSMYLCASSWGQGATKNIQYFGAGTRLSVL.

The chain is built from TRBV19 and TRBJ2-3, with D tentatively TRBD1 (6 bases). Germline values: CDR1 LNHDA, CDR2 SQIVND (reference sequence). Trimming pared 3 bases from V and 2 bases from J, leaving 12 bases between. The CDR3 extends over 15 amino acids. The CDR3 is CASSMGQGNTDTQYF. Written as DNA, the CDR3 is TGTGCCAGTAGTATGGGCCAGGGGAACACAGATACGCAGTATTTT.

V is TRBV2 and J is TRBJ2-1, with 11 bases matching TRBD1. CDR3 size: 15 residues. Germline V lookup: CDR1 SNHLY, CDR2 FYNNEI. V lost 6 bases and J lost 7; bases outside the gene matches: 8. CDR3 DNA: TGTGCCAGCAGGGCCGGGACAGGGGGACGGAATGAGCAGTTCTTC. Its protein product is CASRAGTGGRNEQFF.

The V gene is TRBV19, the J gene TRBJ1-2; TRBD1 is a possible D gene (6 bases). This CDR3 contains 14 residues. In germline, CDR1 is LNHDA, CDR2 SQIVND (reference sequence). Trimming shortened V by 2 bases and J by 6 bases, and 13 bases separated the two germline ends. In DNA form, the CDR3 reads TGTGCCAGTAGTATACAGGGGATAAAGGATGGCTACACCTTC. This gives the protein CASSIQGIKDGYTF.

This chain joins TRBV19 and TRBJ1-1; 7 bases match TRBD1. Germline-derived CDR1 and CDR2 are LNHDA and SQIVND (reference sequence). J was trimmed by 10 bases and V by 0 bases; bases with no gene match: 17. The CDR3 consists of 17 residues. The CDR3 loop reads CASSIDPFPGTASGAFF. The DNA of the CDR3 is TGTGCCAGTAGTATAGACCCTTTTCCAGGGACAGCGAGTGGAGCTTTCTTT.

V is TRBV5-1 and J is TRBJ1-1; 7 bases align to TRBD1. V shed 0 bases and J 1 base; nucleotides not matched to a gene: 3. In germline, CDR1 is SGHRS, CDR2 YFSETQ. This CDR3 is built from 15 residues. The chain's CDR3 is CASSLEGARNTEAFF. The CDR3 nucleotides are TGCGCCAGCAGCTTGGAGGGGGCAAGGAACACTGAAGCTTTCTTT.

The J gene is TRBJ1-3, the V gene TRBV28, with D perhaps TRBD1 (5 bases). Trimming removed 6 bases from V and 4 bases from J, with 13 bases in between. The germline V gene encodes CDR1 MDHEN and CDR2 SYDVKM. CDR3 length: 14 residues. The CDR3 protein is CASSTGGVGNTIYF. The DNA of the CDR3 is TGTGCCAGCAGCACCGGGGGGGTCGGAAACACCATATATTTT.

The chain has TRBV28 and TRBJ2-5; a weak D match, TRBD2 (5 bases). The CDR3 length is 14 residues. Looked up from germline, CDR1 is MDHEN and CDR2 is SYDVKM. The V and J ends lost 4 bases and 9 bases respectively, with 18 bases between them. Here the CDR3 DNA reads TGTGCCAGCAGTTCACCCTCTGGCAACGGGGCCCAGTACTTC. This sequence encodes CASSSPSGNGAQYF.

The genes are TRBV3-1 (or the pseudogene TRBV3-2) and TRBJ2-5; TRBD2 is a possible D gene (5 bases). The CDR3 is 14 residues long. V was shortened by 5 bases and J by 2 bases, with 12 bases between the two germline ends. Per the germline V gene, CDR1 is LGHDT and CDR2 is YNNKEL (reference sequence). This chain's CDR3 is CASSALEGQETQYF. CDR3 in DNA: TGTGCCAGCAGCGCCCTAGAGGGTCAAGAGACCCAGTACTTC.

This clone was found a few times. V is TRBV5-1 and J is TRBJ2-7; 7 bases fit TRBD1. Germline V gene lookup returns CDR1 SGHRS and CDR2 YFSETQ. The trim removed 7 bases at V and 0 bases at J, leaving 10 bases unmatched. CDR3 length: 15 residues. In DNA, the CDR3 is TGCGCCAGCCGAACACAGGGGTTTCCCTCCTACGAGCAGTACTTC. Translation: CASRTQGFPSYEQYF.

This chain connects TRBV7-3 to TRBJ2-1, with 11 bases that match TRBD2. V was clipped by 1 base and J by 5 bases; unmatched bases: 7. The CDR3 consists of 17 residues. Germline V lookup: CDR1 SGHTA, CDR2 FQGTGA. The CDR3 sequence: CASSLRSTSGAHNEQFF. As DNA, the CDR3 is TGTGCCAGCAGCTTAAGGTCGACTAGCGGGGCCCACAATGAGCAGTTCTTC.

J is TRBJ1-6 and V is TRBV5-4, with D possibly matching TRBD1 (6 bases). Looked up from germline, CDR1 is SGHNT and CDR2 is YYREEE (reference sequence). The CDR3 has 15 residues. Trimming took off 2 bases at V and 7 bases at J, with 13 bases between the two ends. The DNA for the CDR3 is TGTGCCAGCAGCTTACCAGGACAGATAAATTCACCCCTCCACTTT. It encodes CASSLPGQINSPLHF.

Here the CDR3 DNA reads TGTGCCAGCAGTGATTGGCTAGCGGGATCCCGGGAGCAGTTCTTC. Translated: CASSDWLAGSREQFF. V is TRBV6-1 and J is TRBJ2-1, with 9 bases aligning to TRBD2. V was clipped by 3 bases and J by 10 bases; unmatched bases: 10. CDR3 length: 15 amino acids. Germline V gene data show CDR1 as MNHNS and CDR2 as SASEGT.

The rearrangement uses TRBV7-8 and TRBJ2-3; perhaps TRBD2 as D (5 bases). The CDR3 covers 12 residues. Germline CDR1 SGHVS, CDR2 FQNEAQ. V was clipped by 6 bases and J by 6 bases, with 10 bases between them. The CDR3 protein is CASSSDYDTQYF. The CDR3 DNA is TGTGCCAGCAGTTCAGACTATGATACGCAGTATTTT.

The V call is TRBV11-2, the J call TRBJ1-2; no clear D gene. Trimming stripped 1 base from V and 0 bases from J, with 9 bases between. The germline CDR1 and CDR2 sequences are SGHAT and FQNNGV. CDR3 length equals 15 residues. The CDR3 spells CASSLGGDANYGYTF. CDR3 coding DNA: TGTGCCAGCAGCTTAGGTGGAGACGCTAACTATGGCTACACCTTC.